The clone carrying this T cell receptor (beta chain) was detected many times. Its antigen is undetermined. Unique molecular identifiers were used in preparing the TCRbeta library. From the PCR reads, TCRdb called clonotypes with MiXCR, one entry per CDR3 protein. The data contain 600,000 or so distinct CDR3 sequences, approximately 22% of them singletons. The data originate from a study of T-cell reconstitution after alpha-beta-depleted transplantation in children. Study results and caveats: Certain patients had high TCRbeta diversity at day 60, and it came from recipient T cells and thymic progenitors that survived.

The CDR3 is 13 residues long. Trimming left V 10 bases short and J 0 bases short, with 10 bases between. The sequences come from PBMCs, mostly from graft donor cells, collected 360 days after TCRalphabeta/CD19-depleted stem cell transplant. The rearrangement links TRBV12-3 or TRBV12-4 to TRBJ1-5, with D unresolved. This receptor was obtained from a boy under two years old who had a stem cell transplant for acute myeloid leukemia, so the T cells may come from the graft donor. CDR3 loop: CATTGYSNQPQHF. The CDR3 DNA reads TGTGCCACCACGGGGTATAGCAATCAGCCCCAGCATTTT.